These 11 T cell receptor beta chains originate from one sample sequenced in a study of blood T cell repertoires in COVID-19. Measured with immunoSEQ multiplex PCR; TCRdb has only the in-frame clones, and not every one. This sample carries 80,000 or so clones, approximately 78% of them seen once, and the ten largest clones take approximately 7.3%. Sequencing input: peripheral blood. Receptors originate from a human donor in a cohort sampled during active COVID-19.

CDR3 residues: CASSRDKVHGYTF. CDR3 sequence (DNA): TGTGCCAGCAGCCGCGACAAGGTCCATGGCTACACCTTC. The chain joins TRBV7-8 to TRBJ1-2; D is unresolved. Between the trimmed V and J ends, which lost 5 bases and 6 bases, there was a span of 13 bases. Germline CDR1 SGHVS, CDR2 FQNEAQ. The CDR3 runs 13 residues.

V is TRBV7-9 and J is TRBJ2-5; 8 nucleotides line up with TRBD2. The CDR3 covers 17 residues. Germline V CDR1 and CDR2: SEHNR, FQNEAQ (reference sequence). The V segment lost 0 bases and the J segment 2 bases; nucleotides outside the gene matches: 8. CDR3 sequence: CASSLADVLAGQETQYF. The CDR3 coding sequence is TGTGCCAGCAGCTTAGCGGACGTCCTAGCGGGTCAAGAGACCCAGTACTTC.

This chain uses TRBV5-5 with TRBJ1-4, with TRBD1 matching over 7 bases. This CDR3 has 16 amino acids. Losses at the gene ends were 5 bases for V and 4 bases for J; bases not matched to a gene: 11. The germline V gene encodes CDR1 SGHKS and CDR2 YYEKEE (reference sequence). The CDR3 nucleotides are TGTGCCAGCAGATCGCCTGGGACAGTGGGTAATGAAAAACTGTTTTTT. It yields the protein CASRSPGTVGNEKLFF.

The V and J genes are TRBV29-1 and TRBJ1-2; D possibly corresponds to TRBD1 (6 bases). In germline, CDR1 is SQVTM, CDR2 ANQGSEA. There are 14 residues in the CDR3. Deletions cut 2 bases from V and 0 bases from J, with 10 bases between. The CDR3 here is CSVERGKTNYGYTF. The CDR3 DNA follows: TGCAGCGTTGAAAGGGGGAAGACTAACTATGGCTACACCTTC.

This chain links TRBV5-4 with TRBJ2-4; 9 positions match TRBD1. Germline assignment: CDR1 SGHNT and CDR2 YYREEE (reference sequence). J lost 6 bases, V lost 2 bases, and 6 bases had no gene match. The CDR3 runs 15 residues. CDR3 sequence reads: CASSLIGTGINIQYF. The CDR3 nucleotides read TGTGCCAGCAGCTTAATTGGGACAGGGATAAACATTCAGTACTTC. Variable domain in full (rest from reference TRBV5-4 and TRBJ2-4): ETGVTQSPTHLIKTRGQQVTLRCSSQSGHNTVSWYQQALGQGPQFIFQYYREEENGRGNFPPRFSGLQFPNYSSELNVNALELDDSALYLCASSLIGTGINIQYFGAGTRLSVL.

The gene calls are TRBV7-9 and TRBJ1-1; weak D call: TRBD1 (5 bases). The CDR3 has 15 residues. Germline V lookup: CDR1 SEHNR, CDR2 FQNEAQ (reference sequence). V shed 3 bases and J shed 4 bases, with 15 bases lying between them. The CDR3 protein is CASSLASMDITEAFF. The CDR3 region has the DNA TGTGCCAGCAGCTTGGCCTCAATGGACATCACTGAAGCTTTCTTT.

The gene calls are TRBV4-1 and TRBJ2-1; 12 bases are a match to TRBD1. CDR3 length equals 21 residues. V dropped 0 bases and J dropped 7; count of bases not matched to a gene: 19. In germline, CDR1 is MGHRA, CDR2 YSYEKL. As DNA, the CDR3 is TGCGCCAGCAGCCAAGAATTAGGGACAGGGGGCTTTTTTGGGCGGTTAAATGAGCAGTTCTTC. Translated, it gives CASSQELGTGGFFGRLNEQFF.

The chain carries TRBV7-9 and TRBJ2-7; 15 bases fit TRBD2. V trimming: 5 bases; J trimming: 10 bases; junction bases outside the gene matches: 9. The CDR3 is 15 amino acids. Germline V gene data show CDR1 as SEHNR and CDR2 as FQNEAQ (reference sequence). This CDR3 is CASSPGGLAGGSQYF. The CDR3 nucleotides are TGTGCCAGCAGCCCCGGTGGACTAGCGGGGGGGTCTCAGTACTTC.

The chain is built from TRBV12-3 or TRBV12-4 and TRBJ2-7, with 7 bases lining up with TRBD2. The trim removed 6 bases at V and 3 bases at J, leaving 5 bases unmatched. The CDR3 is 13 residues long. The CDR3 reads CASSGTTYYEQYF. The CDR3 DNA reads as TGTGCCAGCAGCGGGACTACTTACTACGAGCAGTACTTC.

The chain uses TRBV12-1 and TRBJ2-7; TRBD2 was called by the table and not checked on the DNA. TRBV12-1 constitutes a pseudogene. The CDR3 length is 13 residues. CDR3 sequence reads: CASSFPGGYEQYF. CDR3 sequence (DNA): TGTGCCAGCAGCTTTCCGGGGGGCTACGAGCAGTACTTC.

V is TRBV14 and J is TRBJ2-7; D is perhaps TRBD1 (6 bases). There are 14 residues in the CDR3. V dropped 4 bases and J dropped 2 bases, with 12 bases sitting between them. The germline V gene has CDR1 SGHDN and CDR2 FVKESK. The CDR3 sequence is CASSPRQVAYEQYF. CDR3 DNA: TGTGCCAGCAGCCCCAGACAGGTAGCCTACGAGCAGTACTTC.